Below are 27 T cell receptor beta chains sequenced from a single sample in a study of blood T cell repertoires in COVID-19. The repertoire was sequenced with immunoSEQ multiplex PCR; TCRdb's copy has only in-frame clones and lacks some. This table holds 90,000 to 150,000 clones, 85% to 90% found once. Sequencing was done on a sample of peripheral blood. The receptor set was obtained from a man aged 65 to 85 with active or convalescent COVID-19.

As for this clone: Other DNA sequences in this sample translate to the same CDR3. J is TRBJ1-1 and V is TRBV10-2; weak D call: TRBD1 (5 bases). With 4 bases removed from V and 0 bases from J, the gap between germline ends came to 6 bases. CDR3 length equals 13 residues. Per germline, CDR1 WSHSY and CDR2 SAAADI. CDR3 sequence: CASSGQLNTEAFF. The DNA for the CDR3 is TGCGCCAGCAGTGGACAGTTGAACACTGAAGCTTTCTTT.

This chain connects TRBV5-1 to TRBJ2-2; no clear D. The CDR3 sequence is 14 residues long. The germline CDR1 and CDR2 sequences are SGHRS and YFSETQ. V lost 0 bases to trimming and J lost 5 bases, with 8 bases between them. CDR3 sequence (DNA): TGCGCCAGCAGCTTGGCAGCGCCTACCGGGGAGCTGTTTTTT. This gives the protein CASSLAAPTGELFF.

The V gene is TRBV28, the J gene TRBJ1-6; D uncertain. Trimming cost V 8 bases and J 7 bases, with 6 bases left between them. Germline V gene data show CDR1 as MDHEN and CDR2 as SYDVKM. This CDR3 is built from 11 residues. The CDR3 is CASRENSPLHF. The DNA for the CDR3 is TGTGCCAGCCGAGAAAATTCACCCCTCCACTTT. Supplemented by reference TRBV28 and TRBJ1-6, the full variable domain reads DVKVTQSSRYLVKRTGEKVFLECVQDMDHENMFWYRQDPGLGLRLIYFSYDVKMKEKGDIPEGYSVSREKKERFSLILESASTNQTSMYLCASRENSPLHFGNGTRLTVT.

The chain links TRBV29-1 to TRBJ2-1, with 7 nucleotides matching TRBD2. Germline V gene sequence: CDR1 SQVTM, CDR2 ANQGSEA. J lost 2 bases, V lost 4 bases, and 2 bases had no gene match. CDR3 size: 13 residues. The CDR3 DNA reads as TGCAGCGTTGTGAGCGGGACCTACAATGAGCAGTTCTTC. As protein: CSVVSGTYNEQFF.

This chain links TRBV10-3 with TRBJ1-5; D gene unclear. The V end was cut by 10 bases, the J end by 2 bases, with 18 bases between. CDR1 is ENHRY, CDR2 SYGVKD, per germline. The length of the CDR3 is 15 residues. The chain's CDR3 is CATGPGIYGNQPQHF. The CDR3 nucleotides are TGTGCCACGGGTCCCGGGATTTATGGCAATCAGCCCCAGCATTTT.

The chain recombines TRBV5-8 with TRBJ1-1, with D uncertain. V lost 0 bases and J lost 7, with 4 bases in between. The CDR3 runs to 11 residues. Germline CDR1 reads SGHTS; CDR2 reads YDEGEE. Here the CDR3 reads CASSLAGEAFF. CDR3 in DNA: TGTGCCAGCAGCTTGGCAGGTGAAGCTTTCTTT.

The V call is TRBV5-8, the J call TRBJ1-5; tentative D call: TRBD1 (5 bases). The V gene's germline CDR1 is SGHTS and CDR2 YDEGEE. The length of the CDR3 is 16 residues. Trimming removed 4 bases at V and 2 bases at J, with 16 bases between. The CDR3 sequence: CASSHQIWGGNQPQHF. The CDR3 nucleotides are TGTGCCAGCAGCCACCAGATATGGGGGGGCAATCAGCCCCAGCATTTT.

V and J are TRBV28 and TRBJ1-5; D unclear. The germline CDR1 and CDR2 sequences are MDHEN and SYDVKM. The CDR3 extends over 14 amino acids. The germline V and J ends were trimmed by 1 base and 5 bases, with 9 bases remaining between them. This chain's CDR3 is CASSLLGRDQPQHF. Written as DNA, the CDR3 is TGTGCCAGCAGTTTATTGGGGAGGGATCAGCCCCAGCATTTT.

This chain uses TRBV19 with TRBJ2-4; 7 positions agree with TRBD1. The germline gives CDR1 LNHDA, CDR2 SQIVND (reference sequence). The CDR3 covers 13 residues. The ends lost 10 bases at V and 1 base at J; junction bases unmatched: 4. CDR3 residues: CATSTGAKNIQYF. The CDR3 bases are TGTGCCACTTCGACAGGGGCCAAAAACATTCAGTACTTC.

The CDR3 DNA follows: TGTGCCAGCAGCTTGCTTGGGACAGGGGGCACAGATACGCAGTATTTT. Translating gives CASSLLGTGGTDTQYF. The V call is TRBV5-6, the J call TRBJ2-3, with TRBD1 identical over 10 bases. The CDR3 is made up of 16 amino acids. V was clipped by 1 base and J by 1 base; unmatched bases: 3. In germline, CDR1 is SGHDT, CDR2 YYEEEE.

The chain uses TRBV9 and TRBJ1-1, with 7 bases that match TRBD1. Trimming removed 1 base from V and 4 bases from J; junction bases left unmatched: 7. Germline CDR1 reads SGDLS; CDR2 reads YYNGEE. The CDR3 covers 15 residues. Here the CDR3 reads CASSVSWTGSTEAFF. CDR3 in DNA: TGTGCCAGCAGCGTATCTTGGACAGGAAGCACTGAAGCTTTCTTT.

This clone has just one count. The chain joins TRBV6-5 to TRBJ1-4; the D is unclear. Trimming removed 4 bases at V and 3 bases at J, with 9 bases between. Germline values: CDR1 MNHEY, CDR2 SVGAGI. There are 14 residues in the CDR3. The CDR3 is CASSSGFANEKLFF. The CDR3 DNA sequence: TGTGCCAGCAGTTCGGGTTTTGCTAATGAAAAACTGTTTTTT.

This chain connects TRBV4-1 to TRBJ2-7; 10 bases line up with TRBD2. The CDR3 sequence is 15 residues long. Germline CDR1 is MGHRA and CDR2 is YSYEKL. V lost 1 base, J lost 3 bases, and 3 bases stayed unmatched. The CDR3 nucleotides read TGCGCCAGCAGCCAAGGGACTAGCGGTCTCTACGAGCAGTACTTC. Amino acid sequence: CASSQGTSGLYEQYF.

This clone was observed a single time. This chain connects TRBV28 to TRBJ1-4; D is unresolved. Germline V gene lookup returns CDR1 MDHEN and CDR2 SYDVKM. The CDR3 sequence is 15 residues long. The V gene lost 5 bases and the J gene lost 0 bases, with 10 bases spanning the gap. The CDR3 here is CASSLAGATNEKLFF. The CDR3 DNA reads TGTGCCAGCAGTCTCGCAGGCGCAACTAATGAAAAACTGTTTTTT.

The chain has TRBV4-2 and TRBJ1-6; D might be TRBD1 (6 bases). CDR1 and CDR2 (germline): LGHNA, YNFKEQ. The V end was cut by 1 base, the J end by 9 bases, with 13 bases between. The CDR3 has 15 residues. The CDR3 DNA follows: TGTGCCAGCAGCCAAGCAGAGCAGGGGACTTCACCCCTCCACTTT. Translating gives CASSQAEQGTSPLHF.

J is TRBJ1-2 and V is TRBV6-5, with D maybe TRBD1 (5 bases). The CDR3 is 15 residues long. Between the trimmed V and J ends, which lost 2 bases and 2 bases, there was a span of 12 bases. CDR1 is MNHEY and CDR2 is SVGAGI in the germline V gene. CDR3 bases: TGTGCCAGCAGTTACGGGGGGAGGTCAAACTATGGCTACACCTTC. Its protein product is CASSYGGRSNYGYTF.

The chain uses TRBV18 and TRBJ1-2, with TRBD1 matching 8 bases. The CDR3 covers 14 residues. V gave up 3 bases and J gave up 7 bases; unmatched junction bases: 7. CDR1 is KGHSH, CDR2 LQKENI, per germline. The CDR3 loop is CASSPGQDTSGYTF. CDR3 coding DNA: TGTGCCAGCTCACCGGGACAGGACACGTCTGGCTACACCTTC.

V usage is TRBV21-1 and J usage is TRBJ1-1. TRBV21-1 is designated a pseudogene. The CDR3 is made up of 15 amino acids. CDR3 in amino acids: CASSTLRTGNTEAFF. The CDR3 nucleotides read TGTGCCAGCAGCACCCTACGGACGGGAAACACTGAAGCTTTCTTT.

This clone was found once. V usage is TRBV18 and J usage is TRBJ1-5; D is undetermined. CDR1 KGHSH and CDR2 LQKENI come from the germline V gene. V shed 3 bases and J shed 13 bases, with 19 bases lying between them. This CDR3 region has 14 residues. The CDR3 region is CASSPGSPLGQQHF. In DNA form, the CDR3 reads TGTGCCAGCTCACCGGGCTCTCCCCTTGGGCAACAGCATTTT.

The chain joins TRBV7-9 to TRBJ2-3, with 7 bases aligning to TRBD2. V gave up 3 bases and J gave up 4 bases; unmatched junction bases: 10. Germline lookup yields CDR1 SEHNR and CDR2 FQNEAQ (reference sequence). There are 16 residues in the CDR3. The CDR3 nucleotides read TGTGCCAGCAGCTTTCTGGGCGGGAGTGTGGCAGATACGCAGTATTTT. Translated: CASSFLGGSVADTQYF.

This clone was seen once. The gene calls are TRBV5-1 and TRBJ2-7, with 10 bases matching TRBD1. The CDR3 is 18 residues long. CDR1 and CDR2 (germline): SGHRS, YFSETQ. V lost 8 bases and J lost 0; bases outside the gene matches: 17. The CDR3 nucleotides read TGCGCCAGGAGGGGCGGGACAGGGGTCTGCAGGAGCTCCTACGAGCAGTACTTC. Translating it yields CARRGGTGVCRSSYEQYF.

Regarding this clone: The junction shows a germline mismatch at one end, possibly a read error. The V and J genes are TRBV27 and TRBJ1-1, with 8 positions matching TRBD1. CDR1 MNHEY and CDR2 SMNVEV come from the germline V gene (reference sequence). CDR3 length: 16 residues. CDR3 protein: CASSLSGGLRDNRGIF. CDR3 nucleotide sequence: TGTGCCAGCAGTTTATCTGGCGGCCTCCGAGACAACAGGGGGATCTTT.

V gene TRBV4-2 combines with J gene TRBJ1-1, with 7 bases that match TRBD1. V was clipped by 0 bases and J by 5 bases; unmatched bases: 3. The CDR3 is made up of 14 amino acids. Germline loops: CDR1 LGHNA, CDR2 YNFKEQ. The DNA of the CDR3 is TGTGCCAGCAGCCAAGAGTTCAGGGGGACTGAAGCTTTCTTT. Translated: CASSQEFRGTEAFF.

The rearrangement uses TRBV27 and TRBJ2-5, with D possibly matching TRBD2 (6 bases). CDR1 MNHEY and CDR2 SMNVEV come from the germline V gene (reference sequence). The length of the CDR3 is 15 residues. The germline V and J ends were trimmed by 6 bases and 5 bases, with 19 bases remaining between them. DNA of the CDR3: TGTGCCAGCAGCCGGGGGACCGTGGTTACGGAGACCCAGTACTTC. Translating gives CASSRGTVVTETQYF.

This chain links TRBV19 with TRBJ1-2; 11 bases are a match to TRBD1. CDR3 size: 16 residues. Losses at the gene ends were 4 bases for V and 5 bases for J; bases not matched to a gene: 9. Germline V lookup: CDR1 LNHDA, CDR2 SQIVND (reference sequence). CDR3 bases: TGTGCCAGTAGTACAGGACAGGGGGCCGTACAGTATGGCTACACCTTC. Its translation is CASSTGQGAVQYGYTF.

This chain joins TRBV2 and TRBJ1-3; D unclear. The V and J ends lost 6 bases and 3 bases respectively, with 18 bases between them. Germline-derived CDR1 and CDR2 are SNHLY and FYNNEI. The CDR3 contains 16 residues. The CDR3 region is CASSELSGGVGNTIYF. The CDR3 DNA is TGTGCCAGCAGCGAGTTAAGCGGTGGGGTTGGAAACACCATATATTTT.

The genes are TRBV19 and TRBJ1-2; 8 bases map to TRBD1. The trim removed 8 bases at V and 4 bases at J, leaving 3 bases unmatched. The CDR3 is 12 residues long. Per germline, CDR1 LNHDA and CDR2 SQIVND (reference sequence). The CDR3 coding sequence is TGTGCCAGTCTTGGACAGGGCTATGGCTACACCTTC. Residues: CASLGQGYGYTF.